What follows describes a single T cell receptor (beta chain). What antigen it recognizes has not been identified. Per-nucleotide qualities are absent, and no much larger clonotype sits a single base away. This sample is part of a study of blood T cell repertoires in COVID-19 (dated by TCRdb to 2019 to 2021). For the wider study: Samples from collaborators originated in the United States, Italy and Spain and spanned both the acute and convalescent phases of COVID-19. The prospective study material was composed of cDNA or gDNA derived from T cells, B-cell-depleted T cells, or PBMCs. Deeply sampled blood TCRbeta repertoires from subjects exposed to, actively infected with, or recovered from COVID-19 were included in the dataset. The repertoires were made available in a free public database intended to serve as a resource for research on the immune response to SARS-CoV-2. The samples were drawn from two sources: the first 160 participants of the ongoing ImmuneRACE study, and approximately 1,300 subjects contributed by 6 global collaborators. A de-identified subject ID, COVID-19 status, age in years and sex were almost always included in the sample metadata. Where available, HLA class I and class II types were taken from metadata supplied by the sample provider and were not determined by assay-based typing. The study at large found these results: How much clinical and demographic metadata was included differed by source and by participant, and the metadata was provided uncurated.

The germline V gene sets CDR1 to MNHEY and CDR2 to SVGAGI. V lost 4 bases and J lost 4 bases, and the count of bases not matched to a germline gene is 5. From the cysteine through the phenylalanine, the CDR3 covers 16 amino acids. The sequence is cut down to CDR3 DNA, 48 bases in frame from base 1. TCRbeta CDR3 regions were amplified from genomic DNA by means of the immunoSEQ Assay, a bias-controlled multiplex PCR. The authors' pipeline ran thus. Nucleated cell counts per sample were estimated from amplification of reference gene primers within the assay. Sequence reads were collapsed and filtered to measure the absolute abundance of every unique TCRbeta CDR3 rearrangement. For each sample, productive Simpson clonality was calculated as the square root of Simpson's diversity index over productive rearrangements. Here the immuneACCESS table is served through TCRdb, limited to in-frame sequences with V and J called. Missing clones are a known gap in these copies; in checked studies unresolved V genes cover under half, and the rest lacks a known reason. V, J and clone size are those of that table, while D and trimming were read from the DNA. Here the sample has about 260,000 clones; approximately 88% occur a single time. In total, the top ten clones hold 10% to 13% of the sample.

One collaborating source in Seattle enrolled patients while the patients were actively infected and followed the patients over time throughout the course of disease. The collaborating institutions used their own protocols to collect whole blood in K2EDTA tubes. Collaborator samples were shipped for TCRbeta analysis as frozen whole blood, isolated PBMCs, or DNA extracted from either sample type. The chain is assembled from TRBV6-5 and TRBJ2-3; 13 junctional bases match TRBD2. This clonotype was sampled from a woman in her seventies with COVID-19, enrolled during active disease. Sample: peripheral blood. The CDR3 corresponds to CASSWTSGSESDTQYF. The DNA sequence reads TGTGCCAGCAGTTGGACTAGCGGGAGTGAATCAGATACGCAGTATTTT.